The 30 T cell receptor beta chains listed next were all sequenced from one sample in a study of T cell responses to AZD1222 COVID-19 vaccine. Using immunoSEQ multiplex PCR, the repertoire was profiled, and TCRdb retains in-frame clones only, with some absent. The repertoire holds over 130,000 clones, around 90% seen once, with roughly 5.1% in the top ten. The sample was peripheral blood, taken on day 0 of AZD1222 vaccination. The receptors shown here come from an adult in good health.

In its sample, this clone was seen once. The chain carries TRBV7-9 and TRBJ2-6; D is undetermined. Trimming pared 7 bases from V and 0 bases from J, leaving 4 bases between. In germline, CDR1 is SEHNR, CDR2 FQNEAQ (reference sequence). The CDR3 is 13 residues long. The CDR3, as DNA: TGTGCCAGCACCCACTCTGGGGCCAACGTCCTGACTTTC. It translates to CASTHSGANVLTF.

This sequence joins TRBV7-2 and TRBJ2-2; D unclear. The germline gives CDR1 SGHTA, CDR2 FQGNSA. The CDR3 spans 10 residues. V lost 8 bases to trimming and J lost 6 bases, with 4 bases between them. The CDR3 coding sequence is TGTGCCAGCGTTGCCGGGGAGCTGTTTTTT. Its translation is CASVAGELFF.

The chain joins TRBV7-9 to TRBJ2-3; 7 bases fit TRBD1. Germline V CDR1 and CDR2: SEHNR, FQNEAQ (reference sequence). Germline trimming cut 4 bases from V and 2 bases from J; bases unmatched to any gene: 12. This CDR3 is built from 17 residues. CDR3 sequence (DNA): TGTGCCAGCAGCTCTGAGGCAGGGGGAATTGTCACAGATACGCAGTATTTT. This gives the protein CASSSEAGGIVTDTQYF.

The rearrangement links TRBV19 to TRBJ2-7, with TRBD2 matching 7 bases. The CDR3 runs 14 residues. Germline V gene sequence: CDR1 LNHDA, CDR2 SQIVND (reference sequence). V trimming: 8 bases; J trimming: 2 bases; junction bases outside the gene matches: 9. The CDR3 protein is CASQTSLKPYEQYF. CDR3 sequence (DNA): TGTGCCAGTCAGACTAGCTTAAAGCCCTACGAGCAGTACTTC.

This chain joins TRBV4-2 and TRBJ2-3, with a weak D call TRBD1 (5 bases). The CDR3 is made up of 15 amino acids. Per germline, CDR1 LGHNA and CDR2 YNFKEQ. Trimming pared 3 bases from V and 4 bases from J, leaving 14 bases between. The CDR3 DNA reads as TGTGCCAGCAGCCAGGTACAGGCAAGGTCAGATACGCAGTATTTT. Protein: CASSQVQARSDTQYF.

CDR3 nucleotides: TGTGCCAGCAGTCTCCAGGGGGCGCGTTACACTGAAGCTTTCTTT. Translated: CASSLQGARYTEAFF. The chain employs TRBV27 and TRBJ1-1, with 8 bases identical to TRBD1. V shed 5 bases and J 3 bases; nucleotides not matched to a gene: 8. The CDR3 has 15 amino acids. Germline V gives CDR1 MNHEY, CDR2 SMNVEV (reference sequence).

This clone was recorded only once. This chain connects TRBV29-1 to TRBJ1-2; D remains ambiguous. V was pared by 3 bases and J by 1 base, with 9 bases between. CDR1 is SQVTM and CDR2 is ANQGSEA in the germline V gene. The length of the CDR3 is 13 residues. This CDR3 is CSVERQINYGYTF. The CDR3 DNA is TGCAGCGTTGAGAGGCAGATTAACTATGGCTACACCTTC.

The chain couples TRBV6-5 to TRBJ2-1; tentative D call: TRBD1 (5 bases). V shed 6 bases and J shed 6 bases, with 15 bases lying between them. Looked up from germline, CDR1 is MNHEY and CDR2 is SVGAGI. This CDR3 contains 14 residues. The chain's CDR3 is CASRRQSNSNEQFF. Here the CDR3 DNA reads TGTGCCAGCAGGCGACAGTCGAACTCCAATGAGCAGTTCTTC.

The V and J genes are TRBV1 and TRBJ2-3; the listed D gene, TRBD2, was not tested against the DNA. TRBV1 is annotated as a pseudogene. This CDR3 is built from 17 residues. The CDR3 DNA reads as TGCACCAGCAGCCCTACCGGGACTAGCGGGAGGGTCGATACGCAGTATTTT. Amino acids: CTSSPTGTSGRVDTQYF.

The chain links TRBV5-6 to TRBJ1-6; TRBD1 aligns across 8 bases. V was clipped by 1 base and J by 6 bases; unmatched bases: 3. The CDR3 length is 15 residues. Germline V gene sequence: CDR1 SGHDT, CDR2 YYEEEE. The CDR3 loop reads CASSLFDRGNSPLHF. The CDR3 region has the DNA TGTGCCAGCAGCTTGTTTGACAGGGGTAATTCACCCCTCCACTTT.

The table lists this clone with a few counts. This rearrangement joins TRBV5-6 to TRBJ1-1; D gene unclear. V dropped 0 bases and J dropped 5 bases, with 11 bases sitting between them. This CDR3 spans 14 amino acids. The germline V gene encodes CDR1 SGHDT and CDR2 YYEEEE. As DNA, the CDR3 is TGTGCCAGCAGCTTGGACGTTACCGGGACTGAAGCTTTCTTT. It codes for CASSLDVTGTEAFF.

The chain joins TRBV5-4 to TRBJ2-2; 7 bases agree with TRBD1. The length of the CDR3 is 17 residues. Trimming removed 4 bases from V and 6 bases from J; junction bases left unmatched: 15. Per the germline V gene, CDR1 is SGHNT and CDR2 is YYREEE (reference sequence). The CDR3 region is CASSVTGSLAHAGELFF. The CDR3 DNA follows: TGTGCCAGCAGCGTGACAGGGTCTCTGGCACACGCCGGGGAGCTGTTTTTT.

The chain recombines TRBV24-1 with TRBJ2-7, with 13 bases that match TRBD2. The CDR3 has 16 amino acids. Per germline, CDR1 KGHDR and CDR2 SFDVKD. The V and J ends lost 4 bases and 3 bases, in that order; junction bases with no gene match: 5. CDR3 DNA: TGTGCCACCAGTGACCGTGGACTAGCGGGAGACTACGAGCAGTACTTC. Translating gives CATSDRGLAGDYEQYF.

This clone was picked up one time. This chain connects TRBV12-3 or TRBV12-4 to TRBJ2-1; D gene unclear. Trimming took 2 bases from V and 5 from J, leaving 4 bases between them. There are 12 residues in the CDR3. The chain's CDR3 is CASSLLDNEQFF. CDR3 in DNA: TGTGCCAGCAGTTTACTAGACAATGAGCAGTTCTTC.

This clone was seen only once. The V gene is TRBV11-2, the J gene TRBJ1-6; D gene ambiguous. Germline-derived CDR1 and CDR2 are SGHAT and FQNNGV. CDR3 size: 17 residues. Between the trimmed V and J ends, which lost 0 bases and 2 bases, there was a span of 11 bases. The CDR3 region is CASSLDERATYNSPLHF. The CDR3 DNA sequence: TGTGCCAGCAGCTTAGATGAAAGGGCCACCTATAATTCACCCCTCCACTTT.

The V gene is TRBV4-1, the J gene TRBJ2-7; D may correspond to TRBD1 or TRBD2 (5 bases each). V lost 0 bases and J 4 bases, leaving 16 bases between the germline ends. This CDR3 has 16 amino acids. CDR1 MGHRA and CDR2 YSYEKL come from the germline V gene. The CDR3 loop reads CASSQEPGFGVYEQYF. CDR3 nucleotide sequence: TGCGCCAGCAGCCAAGAGCCAGGGTTCGGGGTTTACGAGCAGTACTTC.

J is TRBJ2-2 and V is TRBV6-6; TRBD2 is a possible D gene (6 bases). Trimming shortened V by 11 bases and J by 1 base, and 14 bases separated the two germline ends. CDR1 and CDR2 from the germline V gene are MNHNY and SVGAGI (reference sequence). This CDR3 contains 14 residues. The CDR3 reads CAANLARNTGELFF. CDR3 DNA sequence: TGTGCCGCGAATCTAGCGAGGAACACCGGGGAGCTGTTTTTT.

J is TRBJ2-1 and V is TRBV27; unclear D gene. Germline loops: CDR1 MNHEY, CDR2 SMNVEV (reference sequence). The germline V and J ends were trimmed by 11 bases and 5 bases, with 10 bases remaining between them. CDR3 size: 11 residues. This CDR3 reads CAAAGNNEQFF. The CDR3 bases are TGTGCCGCGGCCGGCAACAATGAGCAGTTCTTC.

The chain combines TRBV18 with TRBJ2-3; D not resolved. The CDR3 runs 12 residues. Trimming pared 6 bases from V and 5 bases from J, leaving 9 bases between. Germline loops: CDR1 KGHSH, CDR2 LQKENI. The CDR3 reads CASSPQEDTQYF. In nucleotides, the CDR3 is TGTGCCAGCTCCCCCCAGGAAGATACGCAGTATTTT.

This clone was seen once. This chain links TRBV27 with TRBJ1-1; 10 bases agree with TRBD1. Trimming took 5 bases from V and 5 from J; bases not matched to a gene: 14. Germline assignment: CDR1 MNHEY and CDR2 SMNVEV (reference sequence). The CDR3 contains 17 residues. The CDR3 spells CASSLNPGGQGGTEAFF. CDR3 coding DNA: TGTGCCAGCAGTCTTAACCCCGGCGGACAGGGGGGTACTGAAGCTTTCTTT.

The chain employs TRBV12-3 or TRBV12-4 and TRBJ1-2; no firm D call. The CDR3 contains 13 residues. Trimming pared 8 bases from V and 2 bases from J, leaving 12 bases between. CDR3 coding DNA: TGTGCCAGCCGTAATCCCCTGAACTATGGCTACACCTTC. It translates to CASRNPLNYGYTF.

This clone appeared once. V is TRBV15 and J is TRBJ2-7; D is perhaps TRBD1 (5 bases). Trimming took 0 bases from V and 3 from J, leaving 12 bases between them. The CDR3 consists of 15 residues. The germline CDR1 and CDR2 sequences are LNHNV and YYDKDF (reference sequence). Here the CDR3 DNA reads TGTGCCACCAGCAGAGAAAGACAGAAGAACTACGAGCAGTACTTC. Protein: CATSRERQKNYEQYF. Complete variable domain (other parts from reference TRBV15 and TRBJ2-7): DAMVIQNPRYQVTQFGKPVTLSCSQTLNHNVMYWYQQKSSQAPKLLFHYYDKDFNNEADTPDNFQSRRPNTSFCFLDIRSPGLGDTAMYLCATSRERQKNYEQYFGPGTRLTVT.

This clone was observed a few times. The chain combines TRBV21-1 with TRBJ2-1; the table gives TRBD1 as D, unverified against the DNA. TRBV21-1 is tagged as a pseudogene. CDR3 length: 15 residues. CDR3 loop: CASWFSGTTWNEQFF. For the CDR3, the DNA is TGTGCCAGCTGGTTTTCCGGGACAACCTGGAATGAGCAGTTCTTC.

The chain joins TRBV7-2 to TRBJ2-3; D gene uncertain. Germline CDR1 and CDR2: SGHTA and FQGNSA. This CDR3 spans 14 amino acids. Trimming stripped 1 base from V and 0 bases from J, with 5 bases between. CDR3 DNA sequence: TGTGCCAGCAGCTTAGGGCCTAGCACAGATACGCAGTATTTT. Protein: CASSLGPSTDTQYF.

The rearrangement joins TRBV2 to TRBJ1-1, with D perhaps TRBD1 (6 bases). CDR1 and CDR2 from the germline V gene are SNHLY and FYNNEI. V was shortened by 3 bases and J by 9 bases, with 11 bases between the two germline ends. The CDR3 contains 12 residues. The CDR3 nucleotides read TGTGCCAGCAGTGAGAACGGACAGAAAGCTTTCTTT. The encoded protein is CASSENGQKAFF.

J is TRBJ2-7 and V is TRBV5-1, with 7 bases identical to TRBD1. CDR3 size: 14 residues. Trimming took 4 bases from V and 5 from J; bases not matched to a gene: 9. Germline CDR1 reads SGHRS; CDR2 reads YFSETQ. CDR3 in amino acids: CASSRQGTKDEQYF. The CDR3 region has the DNA TGCGCCAGCAGCCGACAGGGTACCAAGGACGAGCAGTACTTC.

The chain is built from TRBV7-2 and TRBJ2-7, with 7 bases that match TRBD1. This CDR3 contains 15 residues. Per germline, CDR1 SGHTA and CDR2 FQGNSA. Unmatched junction bases numbered 8, after V lost 5 bases and J lost 1 base. The CDR3 bases are TGTGCCAGCAGCCTAATATCGGACAGGTCCTACGAGCAGTACTTC. Protein sequence: CASSLISDRSYEQYF. Based on the CDR3 plus reference TRBV7-2 and TRBJ2-7, the full variable domain is GAGVSQSPSNKVTEKGKDVELRCDPISGHTALYWYRQSLGQGLEFLIYFQGNSAPDKSGLPSDRFSAERTGGSVSTLTIQRTQQEDSAVYLCASSLISDRSYEQYFGPGTRLTVT.

This chain connects TRBV2 to TRBJ1-1; the match to TRBD1 covers 7 bases. Germline lookup yields CDR1 SNHLY and CDR2 FYNNEI. J was trimmed by 5 bases and V by 3 bases; bases with no gene match: 9. The CDR3 loop spans 15 amino acids. The CDR3 bases are TGTGCCAGCAGTGAGGTTCTCAGGGGGAGGACTGAAGCTTTCTTT. This codes for CASSEVLRGRTEAFF.

The chain uses TRBV14 and TRBJ2-7; TRBD2 matches 7 bases. With V trimmed by 1 base and J by 0 bases, 3 bases remained unmatched. The CDR3 contains 15 residues. Germline V gives CDR1 SGHDN, CDR2 FVKESK. As DNA, the CDR3 is TGTGCCAGCAGCCAAGGAGGCGGGAGCTCCTACGAGCAGTACTTC. It codes for CASSQGGGSSYEQYF.

J is TRBJ2-7 and V is TRBV6-5; 8 nucleotides line up with TRBD1. Germline CDR1 and CDR2: MNHEY and SVGAGI. V shed 2 bases and J 6 bases; nucleotides not matched to a gene: 9. The CDR3 spans 15 residues. This chain's CDR3 is CASSYGQGGLAEQYF. CDR3 nucleotide sequence: TGTGCCAGCAGTTACGGACAGGGTGGACTCGCCGAGCAGTACTTC.